The sequence of this TCR beta chain was determined in a study of blood T cell repertoires in COVID-19. Overall study: COVID-19 samples from acute and convalescent phases originated in the United States, Italy and Spain.

With 3 bases clipped from V and 4 bases from J, the junction kept 3 bases outside the gene matches. CDR1 SGHKS and CDR2 YYEKEE come from the germline V gene (reference sequence). CDR3 size: 14 residues. Cohorts were assigned according to the clinical history that participants reported. Authors' data handling: Amplified reference gene primers provided the basis for estimating nucleated cell counts. The table came from immunoSEQ multiplex PCR; TCRdb's copy has only in-frame clones and leaves some out. The DNA was the basis for D and trimming; V, J and clone size are from that table. The data hold approximately 280,000 clones, with approximately 86% observed a single time.

The sample comprised PBMCs or T cells enriched from blood (not recorded which). The TCR comes from a woman younger than 35 who had recovered from COVID-19. V usage is TRBV5-5 and J usage is TRBJ2-7; TRBD1 agrees at 11 bases. The CDR3 loop is CASSWGQGDYEQYF. In nucleotides, the CDR3 is TGTGCCAGCAGCTGGGGACAGGGGGATTACGAGCAGTACTTC. Variable domain in full (rest from reference TRBV5-5 and TRBJ2-7): DAGVTQSPTHLIKTRGQQVTLRCSPISGHKSVSWYQQVLGQGPQFIFQYYEKEERGRGNFPDRFSARQFPNYSSELNVNALLLGDSALYLCASSWGQGDYEQYFGPGTRLTVT.